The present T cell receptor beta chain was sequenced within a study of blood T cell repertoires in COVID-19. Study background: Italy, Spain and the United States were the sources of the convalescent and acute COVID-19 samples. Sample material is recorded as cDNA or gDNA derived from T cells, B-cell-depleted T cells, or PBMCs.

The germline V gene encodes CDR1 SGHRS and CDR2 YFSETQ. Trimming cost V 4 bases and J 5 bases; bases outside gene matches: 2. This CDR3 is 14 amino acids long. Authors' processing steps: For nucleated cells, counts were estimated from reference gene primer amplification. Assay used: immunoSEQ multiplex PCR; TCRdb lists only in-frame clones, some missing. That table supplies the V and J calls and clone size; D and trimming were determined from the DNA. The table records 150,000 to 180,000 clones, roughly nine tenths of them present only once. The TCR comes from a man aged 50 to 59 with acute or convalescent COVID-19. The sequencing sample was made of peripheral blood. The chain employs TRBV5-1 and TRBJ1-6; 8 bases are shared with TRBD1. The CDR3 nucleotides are TGCGCCAGCAGCCTGGGACAGGATAATTCACCCCTCCACTTT. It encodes CASSLGQDNSPLHF.